The T cell receptor (beta chain) described here comes from a study of identifying expanded T cells in peripheral blood. Germline V gene data show CDR1 as LNHDA and CDR2 as SQIVND (reference sequence). The CDR3 runs to 12 residues. V lost 6 bases and J lost 6, with 11 bases in between. The table came from immunoSEQ multiplex PCR; TCRdb's copy has only in-frame clones and leaves some out. Counted here are about 82,000 clones, 70% to 90% occurring once; the ten biggest clones make up 7% to 8.5%. As concerns this clone: The antigen remains unidentified.

Study-wide findings and caveats: Across healthy donors, higher total template counts meant significantly greater approximately 2-week count variance. Around 1.2 clones differed between technical replicates, versus about 16 and 19 over time.

During the collection period, no donor immune events like infections were recorded. The V and J genes are TRBV19 and TRBJ1-1, with D perhaps TRBD1 (5 bases). The TCR comes from a person between 18 and 75 years old in good health. Sequenced sample: blood. CDR3 DNA: TGTGCCAGTAGCAGGGTAAGGGCTGAAGCTTTCTTT. Translation: CASSRVRAEAFF.